Listed below are T cell receptor beta chains from one sample, sequenced in a study of cytomegalovirus exposure and HLA in healthy donors. Here immunoSEQ multiplex PCR was the method, and the copy in TCRdb shows in-frame clones only, minus some. The data hold 130,000 to 150,000 clones, with nearly 80% observed a single time. What was sequenced was PBMCs. These receptors were obtained from a male donor in good health and CMV-seronegative. CDR3s include the opening cysteine and the closing phenylalanine or tryptophan. A D gene is named only where the DNA matches it firmly. Part of the rows lack a size; the others show once, few, many or a class for expanded clones.

CDR3 DNA | CDR3 protein | V gene | D gene | J gene | clone size
TGTGCCAGCAGCCCACCGCCTAGCGGGCTATACAATGAGCAGTTCTTC | CASSPPPSGLYNEQFF | TRBV11-2 | TRBD2 | TRBJ2-1 | once
TGTTCCAGCAGCTTAGGAGGTCCAGATACGCAGTATTTT | CSSSLGGPDTQYF | TRBV7-9 | - | TRBJ2-3 | -
TGTGCCAGCAGTCGGGACAGACTTAATGGCTACACCTTC | CASSRDRLNGYTF | TRBV6-5 | TRBD1 | TRBJ1-2 | -
TGCGCCAGCAGCTTGGCGGGGGGCCCCAATGAGCAGTTCTTC | CASSLAGGPNEQFF | TRBV5-1 | - | TRBJ2-1 | -
TGTGCCAGCAGTCACCGGGGCAGGGGTCTCTACGAGCAGTACTTC | CASSHRGRGLYEQYF | TRBV27 | - | TRBJ2-7 | -
TGTGCCAGCAGTGAAGCGGCAGGGGTTGGTCAGCCCCAGCATTTT | CASSEAAGVGQPQHF | TRBV2 | - | TRBJ1-5 | -
TGTGCCAGCAGCCCGACAGTTAACTATGGCTACACCTTC | CASSPTVNYGYTF | TRBV6-1 | - | TRBJ1-2 | -
TGTGCCAGCAACTTCGGGGACACTGAAGCTTTCTTT | CASNFGDTEAFF | TRBV28 | - | TRBJ1-1 | -
TGCGCCAGCAGCCCCTGGACAGAAGAGACCCAGTACTTC | CASSPWTEETQYF | TRBV5-1 | - | TRBJ2-5 | -
TGTGCCAGCACTATAAGCGGGGGGTCCTACGAGCAGTACTTC | CASTISGGSYEQYF | TRBV28 | TRBD2 | TRBJ2-7 | -
TGTGCCAGCAGTACCCGAGGCGAAGCTTTCTTT | CASSTRGEAFF | TRBV28 | - | TRBJ1-1 | -
TGTGCCAGCAGCTTCGTCGGCAGAATCGCACGTCGGGACACTGAAGCTTTCTTT | CASSFVGRIARRDTEAFF | TRBV5-6 | - | TRBJ1-1 | few
TGCGCCAGCAGCTCCCAGGGGGGGAACACTGAAGCTTTCTTT | CASSSQGGNTEAFF | TRBV5-1 | TRBD1 | TRBJ1-1 | -
TGTGCCAGCACCCACCTACTAGTTGAAGCAGATACGCAGTATTTT | CASTHLLVEADTQYF | TRBV6-7 | - | TRBJ2-3 | few
TGCGCCAGCCTAGGGGGGGAGCAGGAGACCCAGTACTTC | CASLGGEQETQYF | TRBV5-1 | - | TRBJ2-5 | -
TGTGCCAGCAGCTTGCCGGGAGCGTTCTATGGCTACACCTTC | CASSLPGAFYGYTF | TRBV5-8 | - | TRBJ1-2 | -
TGTGCCAGCAGCTTAACGGGACAGGGTGGTCAGCCCCAGCATTTT | CASSLTGQGGQPQHF | TRBV7-2 | TRBD1 | TRBJ1-5 | -
TGTGCCAGCAGCGCCTATGGGGCCAACGTCCTGACTTTC | CASSAYGANVLTF | TRBV7-2 | - | TRBJ2-6 | -
TGTGCCAGCAGCTTAGGTCGGCTAGCGGGGCGGCGAGATACGCAGTATTTT | CASSLGRLAGRRDTQYF | TRBV7-3 | TRBD2 | TRBJ2-3 | -
TGTGCCACCCGGGAGGGGCCGGGACACGAGGTAATTGCTAGCAATCAGCCCCAGCATTTT | CATREGPGHEVIASNQPQHF | TRBV28 | - | TRBJ1-5 | -
TGTGCCAGCAGTTACTCGACCGGGGCGCAGTATTTT | CASSYSTGAQYF | TRBV6-5 | - | TRBJ2-3 | -
TGTGCCAGCAGCTTGAAGCGGGGAGCAGGAGATACGCAGTATTTT | CASSLKRGAGDTQYF | TRBV7-3 | TRBD2 | TRBJ2-3 | -
TGTGCCAGCCGGTCCCCCTCAGATACGCAGTATTTT | CASRSPSDTQYF | TRBV27 | - | TRBJ2-3 | -
TGTGCCAGCAGCTCTAGTGTCAATGAGCAGTTCTTC | CASSSSVNEQFF | TRBV7-9 | - | TRBJ2-1 | -
TGTGCCAGCAGCTCAGGAGGAAGGACAGGGGGCCTTGTTATCTATGGCTACACCTTC | CASSSGGRTGGLVIYGYTF | TRBV28 | TRBD1 | TRBJ1-2 | -
TGTGCCAGCAAATTGGACAGTCGGGCTTTCTTT | CASKLDSRAFF | TRBV7-9 | - | TRBJ1-1 | -
TGTGCCAGCAGCGTAACCTCGGAGGCAGAACCTAATTCACCCCTCCACTTT | CASSVTSEAEPNSPLHF | TRBV9 | - | TRBJ1-6 | -
TGTGCCAGCTCACGGGCCGACAATGGCTACACCTTC | CASSRADNGYTF | TRBV18 | - | TRBJ1-2 | -
TGTGCCAGCAGCCAAAATACAGGGATGAACACTGAAGCTTTCTTT | CASSQNTGMNTEAFF | TRBV11-2 | - | TRBJ1-1 | -
TGTGCCAGCAGCCCTAACAGGGACACTGAAGCTTTCTTT | CASSPNRDTEAFF | TRBV6-6 | - | TRBJ1-1 | -
TGTGCCAGCACCATGGGGGTTCGGGAGCACACAGATACGCAGTATTTT | CASTMGVREHTDTQYF | TRBV28 | - | TRBJ2-3 | -
TGTGCCAGCAGTAAAGGGGTGTATCAGCCCCAGCATTTT | CASSKGVYQPQHF | TRBV6-5 | - | TRBJ1-5 | -
TGTGCCAGCAGCCAATACGGGGGACAGGGGTTGTCTGGAAACACCATATATTTT | CASSQYGGQGLSGNTIYF | TRBV4-2 | TRBD1 | TRBJ1-3 | -
TGTGCCAGCAGTTTGAGGGAGGGGCAGCCCCAGCATTTT | CASSLREGQPQHF | TRBV27 | - | TRBJ1-5 | once
TGTGCCAGCTCCTCCGGGACAGGCATGAATGAGCAGTTCTTC | CASSSGTGMNEQFF | TRBV27 | TRBD1 | TRBJ2-1 | -
TGCGCCAGCAGCCGGGACAGGGGGTCGGTCGGGGAGCTGTTTTTT | CASSRDRGSVGELFF | TRBV5-1 | TRBD1 | TRBJ2-2 | -
TGTGCCAGCAGCCCGTACGCTAGCGGTGGCCAAGAGACCCAGTACTTC | CASSPYASGGQETQYF | TRBV9 | TRBD2 | TRBJ2-5 | -
TGTGCCAGCAGCCAAGGACAGGGCGAAGAAGCTTTCTTT | CASSQGQGEEAFF | TRBV7-3 | TRBD1 | TRBJ1-1 | -
TGTGCCAGCAGCCCAGAGCGGGGGCGGCCGGAGCTGTTTTTT | CASSPERGRPELFF | TRBV7-2 | TRBD2 | TRBJ2-2 | -
TGTGCCAGCAGCTTAATAAGGGGAGCGGGGGCGGATGAAAAACTGTTTTTT | CASSLIRGAGADEKLFF | TRBV7-6 | - | TRBJ1-4 | -
TGTGCCAGCAGCACCCAGACAGTGGAAGAGACCCAGTACTTC | CASSTQTVEETQYF | TRBV11-2 | - | TRBJ2-5 | -
TGTGCCAGCAGCGTCCCGACAGGGAGCACCGGGGAGCTGTTTTTT | CASSVPTGSTGELFF | TRBV9 | TRBD1 | TRBJ2-2 | once
TGTGCCAGCAGCCAGGAAGGCGGGGAGACCCAGTACTTC | CASSQEGGETQYF | TRBV6-4 | - | TRBJ2-5 | once
TGCGCCAGCAGCCAAGCCCAGGTAGCGGGCTTGGGGGAGCAGTTCTTC | CASSQAQVAGLGEQFF | TRBV4-3 | TRBD2 | TRBJ2-1 | -
TGTGCCAGCAGCCAGGCAGGCAATCAGCCCCAGCATTTT | CASSQAGNQPQHF | TRBV4-2 | - | TRBJ1-5 | once
TGTGCCAGCAGCCTGATGACGGCCAATTCAGGGGATGAGCAGTTCTTC | CASSLMTANSGDEQFF | TRBV28 | - | TRBJ2-1 | once
TGTGCCCGGGGAGGGGCCGGGACAGGGTACAACATTCAGTACTTC | CARGGAGTGYNIQYF | TRBV30 | TRBD1 | TRBJ2-4 | few
TGTGCCAGCAGCCTCTCCAGGGATAAGCCCCAGCATTTT | CASSLSRDKPQHF | TRBV7-6 | - | TRBJ1-5 | -